Each of the 19 T cell receptor beta chains below was sequenced from the same sample in a study of PD-1 blockade in classical Hodgkin lymphoma. Only in-frame clones appear in the TCRdb table, and some are missing; sequencing was by immunoSEQ multiplex PCR. The data contain approximately 99,000 clones, roughly 81% of them singletons. Relapse after autologous stem cell transplantation occurred in every patient, and brentuximab vedotin exposure varied. The sequencing used peripheral blood mononuclear cells (PBMCs), collected before the second cycle of nivolumab. Source of these receptors: a human donor with classical Hodgkin lymphoma.

The genes are TRBV27 and TRBJ2-3; 13 nucleotides agree with TRBD2. Trimming took 7 bases from V and 7 from J; bases not matched to a gene: 11. Germline V CDR1 and CDR2: MNHEY, SMNVEV (reference sequence). The CDR3 runs 16 residues. CDR3 protein: CASKRLAGGGGHTQYF. CDR3 nucleotide sequence: TGTGCCAGCAAGAGACTAGCGGGAGGAGGGGGCCATACGCAGTATTTT.

About this clone: A read error may produce the germline difference seen at one junction end. The gene calls are TRBV2 and TRBJ1-5; perhaps TRBD1 as D (6 bases). The CDR3 has 13 amino acids. Germline assignment: CDR1 SNHLY and CDR2 FYNNEI. The CDR3 sequence is CASKGDNNQPQHF. CDR3 bases: TGTGCGAGCAAGGGGGACAACAATCAGCCCCAGCATTTT. Complete variable domain (other parts from reference TRBV2 and TRBJ1-5): EPEVTQTPSHQVTQMGQEVILRCVPISNHLYFYWYRQILGQKVEFLVSFYNNEISEKSEIFDDQFSVERPDGSNFTLKIRSTKLEDSAMYFCASKGDNNQPQHFGDGTRLSIL.

About this clone: The sample contains more than one DNA sequence encoding this CDR3. V is TRBV4-2 and J is TRBJ1-4; D is undetermined. This CDR3 is built from 13 residues. Germline lookup yields CDR1 LGHNA and CDR2 YNFKEQ. The ends were cut back, 0 bases at V and 8 bases at J, with 7 bases in the middle. The CDR3 region has the DNA TGTGCCAGCAGCCAAGATCAGAGGGAAAAACTGTTTTTT. It encodes CASSQDQREKLFF.

The rearrangement uses TRBV25-1 and TRBJ1-6; D not resolved. The CDR3 covers 12 residues. V dropped 1 base and J dropped 14 bases, with 9 bases sitting between them. Germline CDR1 and CDR2: MGHDK and SYGVNS. CDR3: CASSESEGSLHF. The CDR3 nucleotides are TGTGCCAGCAGTGAATCTGAGGGATCCCTCCACTTT.

This chain connects TRBV30 to TRBJ2-2, with TRBD2 matching 7 bases. CDR1 and CDR2 (germline): GTSNPN, SVGIG (reference sequence). V shed 8 bases, J shed 5 bases, and the junction held 8 bases outside the gene matches. The CDR3 loop spans 13 amino acids. CDR3 coding DNA: TGTGCCCATAACTGGGGGGGAACCGGGGAGCTGTTTTTT. As protein: CAHNWGGTGELFF.

V gene TRBV19 combines with J gene TRBJ1-4; 7 nucleotides line up with TRBD1. This CDR3 region has 14 residues. In germline, CDR1 is LNHDA, CDR2 SQIVND (reference sequence). After removal of 9 bases from V and 8 bases from J, the junction contained 12 bases not matched to a gene. The CDR3 spells CARQTGDLPEKLFF. The CDR3 DNA reads as TGTGCCAGGCAAACAGGGGACCTACCCGAAAAACTGTTTTTT.

V is TRBV10-3 and J is TRBJ2-1; 8 nucleotides line up with TRBD2. J gave up 6 bases and V 8 bases, and 9 bases lay outside the gene matches. Germline V CDR1 and CDR2: ENHRY, SYGVKD. There are 14 residues in the CDR3. The CDR3 sequence: CAIGATSALNEQFF. The CDR3 DNA sequence: TGTGCCATCGGAGCGACTAGCGCCCTCAATGAGCAGTTCTTC.

V is TRBV5-4 and J is TRBJ2-6; tentative D call: TRBD1 (6 bases). Germline V gives CDR1 SGHNT, CDR2 YYREEE (reference sequence). The CDR3 has 15 amino acids. V was trimmed by 0 bases and J by 3 bases, leaving 7 bases between them. The CDR3 DNA reads as TGTGCCAGCAGCTTGGACAGGGTTGGGGCCAACGTCCTGACTTTC. It translates to CASSLDRVGANVLTF. Combining the CDR3 with reference TRBV5-4 and TRBJ2-6 gives the whole variable domain ETGVTQSPTHLIKTRGQQVTLRCSSQSGHNTVSWYQQALGQGPQFIFQYYREEENGRGNFPPRFSGLQFPNYSSELNVNALELDDSALYLCASSLDRVGANVLTFGAGSRLTVL.

V and J are TRBV11-3 and TRBJ2-2, with 8 positions matching TRBD1. The CDR3 is 15 residues long. Germline V gene sequence: CDR1 SGHNT, CDR2 YENEEA. V shed 1 base and J 5 bases; nucleotides not matched to a gene: 3. In DNA form, the CDR3 reads TGTGCCAGCAGCTTAGCAGGGGGCAATACCGGGGAGCTGTTTTTT. Encoded protein: CASSLAGGNTGELFF.

The rearrangement uses TRBV7-8 and TRBJ2-1; TRBD2 might be the D (5 bases). CDR1 SGHVS and CDR2 FQNEAQ come from the germline V gene. CDR3 length: 16 amino acids. Trimming cost V 2 bases and J 3 bases, with 14 bases left between them. DNA for the CDR3: TGTGCCAGCAGCTTATATGCATTACGGGACTACAATGAGCAGTTCTTC. This codes for CASSLYALRDYNEQFF.

The J gene is TRBJ2-7, the V gene TRBV9; a weak D match, TRBD2 (5 bases). CDR1 and CDR2 (germline): SGDLS, YYNGEE. Trimming removed 5 bases from V and 0 bases from J, with 15 bases in between. This CDR3 spans 15 amino acids. CDR3 in DNA: TGTGCCAGCAGTCCGGGCCCGGGGATCTCCTACGAGCAGTACTTC. Its translation: CASSPGPGISYEQYF.

The chain combines TRBV2 with TRBJ1-2, with 9 bases matching TRBD1. The V segment lost 6 bases and the J segment 8 bases; nucleotides outside the gene matches: 7. Germline-derived CDR1 and CDR2 are SNHLY and FYNNEI. This CDR3 comprises 13 residues. CDR3 sequence reads: CASSWDRVGGYTF. The CDR3 nucleotides read TGTGCCAGCAGCTGGGACAGGGTGGGAGGCTACACCTTC.

This chain uses TRBV19 with TRBJ1-4; D not resolved. Germline V gene lookup returns CDR1 LNHDA and CDR2 SQIVND (reference sequence). Trimming removed 3 bases at V and 4 bases at J, with 9 bases between. This CDR3 region has 14 residues. In DNA form, the CDR3 reads TGTGCCAGTAGTATGGCCCAACATAATGAAAAACTGTTTTTT. This gives the protein CASSMAQHNEKLFF.

The chain is built from TRBV7-2 and TRBJ1-1, with D hard to call. Trimming cost V 5 bases and J 1 base, with 11 bases left between them. Germline CDR1 and CDR2: SGHTA and FQGNSA. CDR3 length: 14 amino acids. The CDR3 nucleotides are TGTGCCAGCAGCCCCCAGGCGGGGAACACTGAAGCTTTCTTT. Its protein product is CASSPQAGNTEAFF.

The chain links TRBV5-1 to TRBJ2-1; 8 bases fit TRBD2. The CDR3 extends over 13 amino acids. Germline V CDR1 and CDR2: SGHRS, YFSETQ. V trimming: 4 bases; J trimming: 9 bases; junction bases outside the gene matches: 6. CDR3 protein: CASSPSGSREQFF. CDR3 DNA sequence: TGCGCCAGCAGCCCGAGCGGGAGTCGTGAGCAGTTCTTC.

The V and J genes are TRBV30 and TRBJ2-1; D tentatively reads TRBD1 or TRBD2 (5 bases each). With 3 bases removed from V and 4 bases from J, the gap between germline ends came to 10 bases. The CDR3 spans 13 residues. Germline V gene lookup returns CDR1 GTSNPN and CDR2 SVGIG (reference sequence). The CDR3 region is CAWREDIYNEQFF. CDR3 bases: TGTGCCTGGAGGGAGGACATTTACAATGAGCAGTTCTTC.

The V and J genes are TRBV7-8 and TRBJ1-2; D is uncertain. V was shortened by 5 bases and J by 0 bases, with 7 bases between the two germline ends. CDR1 and CDR2 (germline): SGHVS, FQNEAQ. The CDR3 length is 13 residues. CDR3 sequence reads: CASSPTANYGYTF. CDR3 DNA: TGTGCCAGCAGCCCGACGGCTAACTATGGCTACACCTTC.

The CDR3 sequence: CASSFLGQRDTGELFF. In nucleotides, the CDR3 is TGTGCCAGCAGCTTCTTGGGACAACGGGACACCGGGGAGCTGTTTTTT. The chain combines TRBV5-4 with TRBJ2-2; tentatively, D is TRBD1 (6 bases). Germline V gene data show CDR1 as SGHNT and CDR2 as YYREEE (reference sequence). The CDR3 consists of 16 residues. V was trimmed by 2 bases and J by 3 bases, leaving 14 bases between them. The full variable domain, rest sourced from reference TRBV5-4 and TRBJ2-2, is ETGVTQSPTHLIKTRGQQVTLRCSSQSGHNTVSWYQQALGQGPQFIFQYYREEENGRGNFPPRFSGLQFPNYSSELNVNALELDDSALYLCASSFLGQRDTGELFFGEGSRLTVL.

A few counts support this clone. The rearrangement uses TRBV9 and TRBJ1-1; a weak D match, TRBD1 (6 bases). Per germline, CDR1 SGDLS and CDR2 YYNGEE. Trimming took off 3 bases at V and 5 bases at J, with 17 bases between the two ends. The CDR3 has 15 residues. The CDR3, as DNA: TGTGCCAGCAGCGCACAGGCCCCAGGGGAGACTGAAGCTTTCTTT. Translating it yields CASSAQAPGETEAFF. The variable domain in full, with the rest retrieved from reference TRBV9 and TRBJ1-1, is DSGVTQTPKHLITATGQRVTLRCSPRSGDLSVYWYQQSLDQGLQFLIQYYNGEERAKGNILERFSAQQFPDLHSELNLSSLELGDSALYFCASSAQAPGETEAFFGQGTRLTVV.